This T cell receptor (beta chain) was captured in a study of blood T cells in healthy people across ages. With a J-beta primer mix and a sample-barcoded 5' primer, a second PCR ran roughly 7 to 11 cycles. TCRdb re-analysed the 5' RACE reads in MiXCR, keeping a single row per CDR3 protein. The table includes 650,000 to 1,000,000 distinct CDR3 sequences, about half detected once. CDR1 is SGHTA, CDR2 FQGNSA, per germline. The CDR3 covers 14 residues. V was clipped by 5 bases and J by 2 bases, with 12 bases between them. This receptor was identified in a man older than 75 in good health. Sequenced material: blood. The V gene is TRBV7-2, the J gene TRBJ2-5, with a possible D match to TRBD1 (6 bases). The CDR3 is CASSRQDGQETQYF. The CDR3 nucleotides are TGTGCCAGCAGCCGACAGGACGGTCAAGAGACCCAGTACTTC.